Shown below are 7 T cell receptor beta chains from a single sample sequenced in a study of beta chain features in type 1 diabetes. Reverse transcribing all isolated RNA meant expressed TCRB transcripts were sequenced. The assay was immunoSEQ multiplex PCR, and TCRdb's table has in-frame clones only and misses some. The table shows around 300,000 clones, with over 14% occurring only once. Study results and limitations: People with Type 1 diabetes carried modestly yet significantly shorter TCRB CDR3s in all four CD4+ subsets.

These receptors have no identified antigens. Sequenced sample: naive CD4+ T cells from blood. These receptors originate from a young man with type 1 diabetes.

The V gene is TRBV7-9, the J gene TRBJ1-5; D gene ambiguous. This CDR3 spans 15 amino acids. Germline CDR1 and CDR2: SEHNR and FQNEAQ (reference sequence). Trimming cost V 5 bases and J 1 base, with 12 bases left between them. This CDR3 reads CASSPDYGSNQPQHF. CDR3 DNA sequence: TGTGCCAGCAGCCCGGACTATGGGAGCAATCAGCCCCAGCATTTT.

The chain employs TRBV5-1 and TRBJ2-6; TRBD2 agrees at 9 bases. The CDR3 is 22 residues long. V was clipped by 0 bases and J by 0 bases; unmatched bases: 16. Germline V gene data show CDR1 as SGHRS and CDR2 as YFSETQ. The CDR3 spells CASSLVGRGIAGDTSGANVLTF. The CDR3 nucleotides read TGCGCCAGCAGCTTGGTAGGGAGGGGAATAGCGGGGGATACCTCTGGGGCCAACGTCCTGACTTTC.

The chain uses TRBV27 and TRBJ2-7; the D gene is possibly TRBD1 (5 bases). Between the trimmed V and J ends, which lost 7 bases and 7 bases, there was a span of 11 bases. The CDR3 runs 11 residues. The germline gives CDR1 MNHEY, CDR2 SMNVEV (reference sequence). Here the CDR3 reads CASTRGQEQYF. The CDR3 DNA reads as TGTGCCAGCACTCGCGGACAAGAGCAGTACTTC.

This clone was detected once. The V gene is TRBV27, the J gene TRBJ1-1, with D uncertain. Germline values: CDR1 MNHEY, CDR2 SMNVEV (reference sequence). The CDR3 loop spans 13 amino acids. Trimming took off 6 bases at V and 1 base at J, with 9 bases between the two ends. The CDR3 DNA reads TGTGCCAGCAGGAGGAGCTGGAACACTGAAGCTTTCTTT. Translating it yields CASRRSWNTEAFF.

The rearrangement uses TRBV5-1 and TRBJ2-2; 8 nucleotides match TRBD1. V lost 4 bases to trimming and J lost 4 bases; unmatched junction nucleotides: 6. CDR3 length equals 15 residues. Germline CDR1 reads SGHRS; CDR2 reads YFSETQ. Written as DNA, the CDR3 is TGCGCCAGCAGCAAACGACAGGGGCTCACCGGGGAGCTGTTTTTT. It specifies CASSKRQGLTGELFF.

The rearrangement uses TRBV28 and TRBJ2-4, with D possibly matching TRBD1 (5 bases). The CDR3 sequence is 15 residues long. Per the germline V gene, CDR1 is MDHEN and CDR2 is SYDVKM. The V end lost 4 bases, the J end lost 0 bases, and 10 bases lay between the germline ends. DNA for the CDR3: TGTGCCAGCAGTTACAGGCTGAGAGCCAAAAACATTCAGTACTTC. Translating it yields CASSYRLRAKNIQYF.

This chain connects TRBV6-5 to TRBJ2-7; possibly TRBD1 for D (6 bases). V was clipped by 1 base and J by 2 bases, with 15 bases between them. The germline gives CDR1 MNHEY, CDR2 SVGAGI. There are 16 residues in the CDR3. CDR3: CASSYLYGRGAYEQYF. CDR3 DNA: TGTGCCAGCAGTTACTTATATGGCAGGGGTGCCTACGAGCAGTACTTC.